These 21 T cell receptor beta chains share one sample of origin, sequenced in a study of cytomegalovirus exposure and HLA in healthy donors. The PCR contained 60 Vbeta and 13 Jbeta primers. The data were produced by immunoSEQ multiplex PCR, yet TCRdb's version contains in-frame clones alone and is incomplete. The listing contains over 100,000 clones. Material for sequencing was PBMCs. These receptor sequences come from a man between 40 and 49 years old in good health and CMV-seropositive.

The DNA for the CDR3 is TGTGCCAGCTCACCTGCAAACAGGGAGGGTTCTGAAGCTTTCTTT. It specifies CASSPANREGSEAFF. This chain links TRBV18 with TRBJ1-1, with D possibly being TRBD1 (6 bases). The CDR3 runs 15 residues. V was shortened by 3 bases and J by 6 bases, with 17 bases between the two germline ends. Germline V gene lookup returns CDR1 KGHSH and CDR2 LQKENI.

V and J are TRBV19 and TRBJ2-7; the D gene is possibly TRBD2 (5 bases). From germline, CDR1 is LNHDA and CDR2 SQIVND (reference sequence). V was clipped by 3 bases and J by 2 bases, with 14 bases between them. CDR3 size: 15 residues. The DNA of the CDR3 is TGTGCCAGTAGTATTTTCGCGGCGGGTACCTACGAGCAGTACTTC. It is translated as CASSIFAAGTYEQYF.

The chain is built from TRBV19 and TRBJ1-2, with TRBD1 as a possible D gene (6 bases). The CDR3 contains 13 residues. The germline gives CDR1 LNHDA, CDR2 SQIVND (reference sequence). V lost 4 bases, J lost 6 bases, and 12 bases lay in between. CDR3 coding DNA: TGTGCCAGTAGTAAGTTGGCAGGGGATGGCTACACCTTC. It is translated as CASSKLAGDGYTF.

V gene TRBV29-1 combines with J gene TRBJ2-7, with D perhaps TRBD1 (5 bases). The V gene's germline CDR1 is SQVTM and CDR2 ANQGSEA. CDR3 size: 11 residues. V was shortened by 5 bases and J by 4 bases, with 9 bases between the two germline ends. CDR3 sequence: CSVTTAYEQYF. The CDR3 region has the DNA TGCAGCGTTACGACAGCTTACGAGCAGTACTTC.

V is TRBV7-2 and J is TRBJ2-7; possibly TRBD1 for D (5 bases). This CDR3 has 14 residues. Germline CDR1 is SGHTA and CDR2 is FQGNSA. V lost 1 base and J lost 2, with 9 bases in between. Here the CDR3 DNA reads TGTGCCAGCAGCTTAGACAGGATTACCTACGAGCAGTACTTC. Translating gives CASSLDRITYEQYF.

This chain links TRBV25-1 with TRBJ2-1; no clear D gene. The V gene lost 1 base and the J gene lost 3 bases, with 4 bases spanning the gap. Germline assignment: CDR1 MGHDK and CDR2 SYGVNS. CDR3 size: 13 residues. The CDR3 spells CASSELDYNEQFF. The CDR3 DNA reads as TGTGCCAGCAGTGAATTAGACTACAATGAGCAGTTCTTC.

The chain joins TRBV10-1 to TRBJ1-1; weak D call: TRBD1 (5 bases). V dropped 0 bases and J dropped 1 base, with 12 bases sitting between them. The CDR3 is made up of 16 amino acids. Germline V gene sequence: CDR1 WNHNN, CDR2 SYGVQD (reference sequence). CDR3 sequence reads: CASSESAGTWNTEAFF. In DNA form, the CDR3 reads TGCGCCAGCAGTGAGTCGGCAGGGACTTGGAACACTGAAGCTTTCTTT.

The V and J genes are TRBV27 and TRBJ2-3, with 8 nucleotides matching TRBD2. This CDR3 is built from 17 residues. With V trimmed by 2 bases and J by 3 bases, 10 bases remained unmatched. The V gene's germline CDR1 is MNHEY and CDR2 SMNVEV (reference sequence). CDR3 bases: TGTGCCAGCAGTTTAAGGAGAGCGGGAGTCGGGACAGATACGCAGTATTTT. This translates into CASSLRRAGVGTDTQYF.

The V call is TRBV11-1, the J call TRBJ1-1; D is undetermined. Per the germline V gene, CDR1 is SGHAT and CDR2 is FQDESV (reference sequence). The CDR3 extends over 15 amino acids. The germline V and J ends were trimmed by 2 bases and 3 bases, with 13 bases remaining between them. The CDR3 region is CASSLFTPRDTEAFF. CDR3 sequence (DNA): TGTGCCAGCAGCTTATTCACCCCGCGGGACACTGAAGCTTTCTTT.

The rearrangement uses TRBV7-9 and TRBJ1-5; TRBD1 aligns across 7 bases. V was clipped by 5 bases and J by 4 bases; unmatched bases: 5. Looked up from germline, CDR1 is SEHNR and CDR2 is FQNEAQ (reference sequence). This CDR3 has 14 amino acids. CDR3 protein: CASSRGQNNQPQHF. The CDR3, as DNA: TGTGCCAGCAGCCGGGGACAGAATAATCAGCCCCAGCATTTT.

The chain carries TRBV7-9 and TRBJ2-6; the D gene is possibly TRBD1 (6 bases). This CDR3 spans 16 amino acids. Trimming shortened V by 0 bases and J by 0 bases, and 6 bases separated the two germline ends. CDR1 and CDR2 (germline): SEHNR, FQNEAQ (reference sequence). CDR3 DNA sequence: TGTGCCAGCAGCTTAGCAGGGGGCTCTGGGGCCAACGTCCTGACTTTC. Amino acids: CASSLAGGSGANVLTF.

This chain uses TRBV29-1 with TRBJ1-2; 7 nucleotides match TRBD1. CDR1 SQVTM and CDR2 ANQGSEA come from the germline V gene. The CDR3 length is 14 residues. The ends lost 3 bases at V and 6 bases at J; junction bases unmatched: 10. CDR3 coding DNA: TGCAGCGTTGAGCTGACAGGGCGTAGGGATGGCTACACCTTC. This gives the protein CSVELTGRRDGYTF.

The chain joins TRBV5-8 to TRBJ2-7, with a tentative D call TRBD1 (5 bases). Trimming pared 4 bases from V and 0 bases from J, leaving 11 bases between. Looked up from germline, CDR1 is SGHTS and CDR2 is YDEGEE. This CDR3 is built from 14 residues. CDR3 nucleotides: TGTGCCAGCAGCAGCCAGGGATCCTCCTACGAGCAGTACTTC. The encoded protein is CASSSQGSSYEQYF.

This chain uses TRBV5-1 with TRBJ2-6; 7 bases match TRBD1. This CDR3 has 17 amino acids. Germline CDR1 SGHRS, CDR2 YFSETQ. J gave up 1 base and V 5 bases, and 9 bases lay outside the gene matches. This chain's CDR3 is CASRPGTDLSGANVLTF. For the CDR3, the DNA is TGCGCCAGCAGACCCGGGACAGACCTATCTGGGGCCAACGTCCTGACTTTC.

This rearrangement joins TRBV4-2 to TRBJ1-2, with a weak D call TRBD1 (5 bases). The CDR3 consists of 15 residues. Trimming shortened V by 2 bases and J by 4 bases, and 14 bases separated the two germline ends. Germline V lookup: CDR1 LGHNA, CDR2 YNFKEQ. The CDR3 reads CASSQPLGGIYGYTF. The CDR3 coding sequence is TGTGCCAGCAGCCAACCCCTCGGGGGGATCTATGGCTACACCTTC.

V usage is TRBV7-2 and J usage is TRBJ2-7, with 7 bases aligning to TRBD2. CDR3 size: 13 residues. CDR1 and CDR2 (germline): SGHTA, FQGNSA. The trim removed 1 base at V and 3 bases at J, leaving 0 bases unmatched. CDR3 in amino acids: CASSLGGGYEQYF. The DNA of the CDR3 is TGTGCCAGCAGCTTAGGGGGGGGCTACGAGCAGTACTTC.

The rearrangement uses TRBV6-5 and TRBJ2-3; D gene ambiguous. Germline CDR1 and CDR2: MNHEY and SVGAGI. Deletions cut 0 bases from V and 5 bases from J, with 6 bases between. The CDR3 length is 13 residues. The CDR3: CASSYSNRDTQYF. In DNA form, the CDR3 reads TGTGCCAGCAGTTACTCGAATAGAGATACGCAGTATTTT.

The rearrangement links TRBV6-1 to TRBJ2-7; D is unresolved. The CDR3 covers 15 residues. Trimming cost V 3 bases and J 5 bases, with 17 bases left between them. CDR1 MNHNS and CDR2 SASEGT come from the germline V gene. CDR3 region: CASSDELPSVHEQYF. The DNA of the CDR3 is TGTGCCAGCAGTGATGAACTACCTTCGGTTCACGAGCAGTACTTC.

The CDR3 bases are TGTGCCACCAGCAGAGTCGGCCAGGGACTAGCTGGAGAGACCCAGTACTTC. Residues: CATSRVGQGLAGETQYF. The gene calls are TRBV15 and TRBJ2-5; TRBD2 matches 9 bases. Germline V CDR1 and CDR2: LNHNV, YYDKDF (reference sequence). The CDR3 runs 17 residues. J gave up 4 bases and V 1 base, and 10 bases lay outside the gene matches. Drawing the rest from reference TRBV15 and TRBJ2-5, the complete variable domain is DAMVIQNPRYQVTQFGKPVTLSCSQTLNHNVMYWYQQKSSQAPKLLFHYYDKDFNNEADTPDNFQSRRPNTSFCFLDIRSPGLGDTAMYLCATSRVGQGLAGETQYFGPGTRLLVL.

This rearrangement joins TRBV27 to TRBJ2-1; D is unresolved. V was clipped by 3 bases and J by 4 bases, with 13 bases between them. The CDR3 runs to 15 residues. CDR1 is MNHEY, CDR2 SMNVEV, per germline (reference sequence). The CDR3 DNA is TGTGCCAGCAGTTTGGTGAGAACCAAATACAATGAGCAGTTCTTC. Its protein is CASSLVRTKYNEQFF.

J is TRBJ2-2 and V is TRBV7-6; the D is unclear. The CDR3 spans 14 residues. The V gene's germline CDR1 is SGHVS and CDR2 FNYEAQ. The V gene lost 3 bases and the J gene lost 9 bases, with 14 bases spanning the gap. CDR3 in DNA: TGTGCCAGCAGCTTTACAGAACCTTCTAGGGAGCTGTTTTTT. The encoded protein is CASSFTEPSRELFF.